The sequence of this TCR beta chain was determined in a study of CD8 T cells in ankylosing spondylitis. General study findings and limits: Reactive arthritis synovial fluid and blood were previously reported to contain some motif variants. Matched ankylosing spondylitis synovial fluid reportedly contained a significantly enriched population of disease-linked clones.

Scientists made TCR beta libraries using quantitative 5'-RACE with molecular barcodes. TCRdb called the 5' RACE reads again in MiXCR, with one record for every CDR3 protein. The table has a few hundred thousand distinct CDR3 sequences, roughly a quarter seen once. This clonotype was observed at least ten times. The target antigen is unknown. CDR3 length: 12 residues. V was pared by 4 bases and J by 2 bases, with 9 bases between. Germline values: CDR1 DFQATT, CDR2 SNEGSKA (reference sequence). This TCR came from a male donor with ankylosing spondylitis or in good health (not recorded which). The genes are TRBV20-1 and TRBJ2-7, with D maybe TRBD1 (6 bases). Sequenced material: blood, either unsorted or a sorted T cell fraction (not recorded which). The CDR3 loop is CSAKGVPYEQYF. CDR3 DNA: TGCAGTGCTAAGGGGGTTCCCTACGAGCAGTACTTC.